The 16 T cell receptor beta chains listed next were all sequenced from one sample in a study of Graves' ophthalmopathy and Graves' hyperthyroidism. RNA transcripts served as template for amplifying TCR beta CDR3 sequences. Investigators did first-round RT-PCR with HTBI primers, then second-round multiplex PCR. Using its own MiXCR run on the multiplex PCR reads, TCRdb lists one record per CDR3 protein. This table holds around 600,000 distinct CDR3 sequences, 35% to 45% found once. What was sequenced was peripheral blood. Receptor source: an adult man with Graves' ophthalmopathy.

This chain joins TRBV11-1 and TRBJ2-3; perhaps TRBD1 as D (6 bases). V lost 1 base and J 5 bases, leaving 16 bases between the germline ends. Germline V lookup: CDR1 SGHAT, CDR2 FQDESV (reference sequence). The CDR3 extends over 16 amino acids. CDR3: CASSLEGRQVVDTQYF. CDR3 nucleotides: TGTGCCAGCAGCTTAGAAGGGAGACAGGTGGTAGATACGCAGTATTTT.

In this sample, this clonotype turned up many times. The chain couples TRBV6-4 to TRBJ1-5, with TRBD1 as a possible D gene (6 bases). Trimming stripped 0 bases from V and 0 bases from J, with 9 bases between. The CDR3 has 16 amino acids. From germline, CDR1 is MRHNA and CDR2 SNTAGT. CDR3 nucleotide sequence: TGTGCCAGCAGTGACTCGAGGGACAATAGCAATCAGCCCCAGCATTTT. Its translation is CASSDSRDNSNQPQHF.

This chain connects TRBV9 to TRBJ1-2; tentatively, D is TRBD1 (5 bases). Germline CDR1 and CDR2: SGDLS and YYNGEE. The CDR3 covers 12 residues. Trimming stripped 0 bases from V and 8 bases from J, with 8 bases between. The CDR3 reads CASSVEGKGYTF. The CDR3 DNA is TGTGCCAGCAGCGTAGAGGGGAAGGGCTACACCTTC.

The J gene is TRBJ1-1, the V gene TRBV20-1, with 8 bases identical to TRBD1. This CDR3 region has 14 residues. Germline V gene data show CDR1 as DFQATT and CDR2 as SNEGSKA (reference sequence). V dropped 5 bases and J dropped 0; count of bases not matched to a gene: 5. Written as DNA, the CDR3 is TGCAGTGCTCCCCGGGACAGGTTGAACACTGAAGCTTTCTTT. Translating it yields CSAPRDRLNTEAFF.

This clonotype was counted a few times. CDR3 DNA: TGTGCCAGCGTCCCCCCTGCGAACACCGGGGAGCTGTTTTTT. It translates to CASVPPANTGELFF. The chain links TRBV12-3 or TRBV12-4 to TRBJ2-2; D is uncertain. The ends were cut back, 8 bases at V and 0 bases at J, with 10 bases in the middle. The CDR3 contains 14 residues.

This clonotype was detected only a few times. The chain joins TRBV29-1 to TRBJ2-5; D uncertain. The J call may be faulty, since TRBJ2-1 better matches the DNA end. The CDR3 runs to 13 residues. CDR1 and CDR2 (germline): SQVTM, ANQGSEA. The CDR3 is CSVSLGNYNEQFF. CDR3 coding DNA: TGCAGCGTGTCACTGGGAAATTACAATGAGCAGTTCTTC.

CDR3 bases: TGTGCCAGCAGCCAAGTGCTGGGGGGTAGTAGCTATGGCTACACCTTC. Protein product: CASSQVLGGSSYGYTF. This rearrangement joins TRBV7-9 to TRBJ1-2; the D gene is possibly TRBD1 (5 bases). The CDR3 spans 16 residues. Germline V lookup: CDR1 SEHNR, CDR2 FQNEAQ (reference sequence). V lost 5 bases to trimming and J lost 4 bases, with 20 bases between them.

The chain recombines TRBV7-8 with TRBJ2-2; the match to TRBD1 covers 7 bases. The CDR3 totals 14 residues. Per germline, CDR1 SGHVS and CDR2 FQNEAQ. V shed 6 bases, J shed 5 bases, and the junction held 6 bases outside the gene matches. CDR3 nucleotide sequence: TGTGCCAGCAGATCTAGACAGGGAACCGGGGAGCTGTTTTTT. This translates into CASRSRQGTGELFF.

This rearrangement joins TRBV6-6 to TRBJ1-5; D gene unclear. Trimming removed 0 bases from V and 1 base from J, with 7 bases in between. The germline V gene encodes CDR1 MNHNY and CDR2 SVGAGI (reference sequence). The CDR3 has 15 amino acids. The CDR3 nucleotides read TGTGCCAGCAGTTACTCGAGGTCAAGCAATCAGCCCCAGCATTTT. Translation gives CASSYSRSSNQPQHF.

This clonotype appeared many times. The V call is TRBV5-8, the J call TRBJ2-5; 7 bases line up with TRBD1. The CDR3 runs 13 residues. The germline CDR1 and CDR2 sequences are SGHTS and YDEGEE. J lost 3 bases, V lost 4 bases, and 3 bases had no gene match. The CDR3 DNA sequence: TGTGCCAGCAGCACCGGGACAGAAGAGACCCAGTACTTC. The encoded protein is CASSTGTEETQYF.

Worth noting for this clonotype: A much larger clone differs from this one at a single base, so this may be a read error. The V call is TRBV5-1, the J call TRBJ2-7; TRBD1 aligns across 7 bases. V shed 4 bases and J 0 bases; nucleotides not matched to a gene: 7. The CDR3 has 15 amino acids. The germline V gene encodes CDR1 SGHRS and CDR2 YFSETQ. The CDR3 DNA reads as TGCGCCAGCAGCGCGCTGGGACAGCTCTCCTACGAGCAGTACTTC. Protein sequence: CASSALGQLSYEQYF.

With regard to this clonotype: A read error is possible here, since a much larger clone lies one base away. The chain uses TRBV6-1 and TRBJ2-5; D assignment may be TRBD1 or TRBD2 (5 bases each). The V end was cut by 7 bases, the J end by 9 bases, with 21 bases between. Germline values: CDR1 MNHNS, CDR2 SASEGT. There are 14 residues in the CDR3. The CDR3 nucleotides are TGTGCCAGCACCTACCAGGGATCCCTGGGGGCCCAGTACTTC. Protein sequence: CASTYQGSLGAQYF.

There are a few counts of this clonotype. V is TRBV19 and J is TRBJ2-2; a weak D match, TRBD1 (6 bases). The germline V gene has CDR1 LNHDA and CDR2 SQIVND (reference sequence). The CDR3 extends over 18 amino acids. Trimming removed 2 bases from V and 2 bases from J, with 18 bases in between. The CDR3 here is CASSIYPPGQPNTGELFF. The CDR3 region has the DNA TGTGCCAGTAGTATATACCCCCCCGGACAGCCAAACACCGGGGAGCTGTTTTTT.

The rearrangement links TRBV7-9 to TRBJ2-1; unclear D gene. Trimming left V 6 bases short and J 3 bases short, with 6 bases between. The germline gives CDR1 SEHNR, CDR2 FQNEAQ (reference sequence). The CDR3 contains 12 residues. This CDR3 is CASSVRYNEQFF. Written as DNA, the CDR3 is TGTGCCAGCAGTGTGCGCTACAATGAGCAGTTCTTC. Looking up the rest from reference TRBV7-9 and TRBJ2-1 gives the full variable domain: DTGVSQNPRHKITKRGQNVTFRCDPISEHNRLYWYRQTLGQGPEFLTYFQNEAQLEKSRLLSDRFSAERPKGSFSTLEIQRTEQGDSAMYLCASSVRYNEQFFGPGTRLTVL.

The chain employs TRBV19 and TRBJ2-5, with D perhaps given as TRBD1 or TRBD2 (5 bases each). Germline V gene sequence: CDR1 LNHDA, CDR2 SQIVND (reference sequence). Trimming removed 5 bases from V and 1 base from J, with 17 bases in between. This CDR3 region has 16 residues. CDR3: CASSAVGVSAQETQYF. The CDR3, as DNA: TGTGCCAGTAGTGCGGTAGGGGTTAGCGCCCAAGAGACCCAGTACTTC.

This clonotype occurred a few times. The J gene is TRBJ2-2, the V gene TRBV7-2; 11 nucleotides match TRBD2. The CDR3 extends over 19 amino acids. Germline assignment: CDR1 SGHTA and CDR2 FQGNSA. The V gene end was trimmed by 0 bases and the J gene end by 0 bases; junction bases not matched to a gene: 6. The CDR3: CASSLAPRLAGPNTGELFF. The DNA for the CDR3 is TGTGCCAGCAGCTTAGCCCCGCGACTAGCGGGACCGAACACCGGGGAGCTGTTTTTT. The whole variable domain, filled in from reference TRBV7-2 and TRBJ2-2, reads GAGVSQSPSNKVTEKGKDVELRCDPISGHTALYWYRQSLGQGLEFLIYFQGNSAPDKSGLPSDRFSAERTGGSVSTLTIQRTQQEDSAVYLCASSLAPRLAGPNTGELFFGEGSRLTVL.